The T cell receptor (beta chain) under discussion was sequenced for a study of CD8 T cells in Susac syndrome. An amount of RNA that ranged from roughly 0.45 to 1 ug was reverse transcribed with random hexamers. In TCRdb, the immunoSEQ multiplex PCR reads were re-called with MiXCR into one record per CDR3 protein. The sample lists under 200,000 distinct CDR3 sequences, approximately 95% occurring once. This clonotype was found once. Germline V lookup: CDR1 SGHTA, CDR2 FQGNSA. V was cut by 4 bases and J by 3 bases, with 9 bases left in between. This CDR3 spans 13 amino acids. This sequence originates from a human donor with Susac syndrome. The source material was CD4+ T cells from PBMCs. This chain connects TRBV7-2 to TRBJ2-5; weak D call: TRBD1 (6 bases). The CDR3 loop is CASSSDREETQYF. In DNA form, the CDR3 reads TGTGCCAGCAGCTCGGACAGAGAAGAGACCCAGTACTTC.